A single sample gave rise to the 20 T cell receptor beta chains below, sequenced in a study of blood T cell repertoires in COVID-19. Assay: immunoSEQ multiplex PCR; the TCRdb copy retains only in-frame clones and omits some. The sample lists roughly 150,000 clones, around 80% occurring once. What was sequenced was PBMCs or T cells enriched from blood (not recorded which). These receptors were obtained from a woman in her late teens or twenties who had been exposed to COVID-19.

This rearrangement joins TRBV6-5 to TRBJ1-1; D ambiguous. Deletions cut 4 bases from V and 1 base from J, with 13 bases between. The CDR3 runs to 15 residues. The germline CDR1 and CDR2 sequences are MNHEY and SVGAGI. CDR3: CASSFASPGNTEAFF. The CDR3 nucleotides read TGTGCCAGCAGTTTTGCCAGCCCGGGGAACACTGAAGCTTTCTTT.

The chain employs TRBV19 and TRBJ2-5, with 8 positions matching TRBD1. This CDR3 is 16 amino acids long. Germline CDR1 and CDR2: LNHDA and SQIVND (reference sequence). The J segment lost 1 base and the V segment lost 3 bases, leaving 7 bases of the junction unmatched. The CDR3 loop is CASSISQGAIQETQYF. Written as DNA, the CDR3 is TGTGCCAGTAGTATCTCTCAGGGGGCTATCCAAGAGACCCAGTACTTC. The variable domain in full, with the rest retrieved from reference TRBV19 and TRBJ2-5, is DGGITQSPKYLFRKEGQNVTLSCEQNLNHDAMYWYRQDPGQGLRLIYYSQIVNDFQKGDIAEGYSVSREKKESFPLTVTSAQKNPTAFYLCASSISQGAIQETQYFGPGTRLLVL.

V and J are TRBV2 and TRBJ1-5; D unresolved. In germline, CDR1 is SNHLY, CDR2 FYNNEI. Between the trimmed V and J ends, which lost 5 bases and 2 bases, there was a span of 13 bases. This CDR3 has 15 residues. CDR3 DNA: TGTGCCAGCAGTATGGATCGCGGAGGCAATCAGCCCCAGCATTTT. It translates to CASSMDRGGNQPQHF.

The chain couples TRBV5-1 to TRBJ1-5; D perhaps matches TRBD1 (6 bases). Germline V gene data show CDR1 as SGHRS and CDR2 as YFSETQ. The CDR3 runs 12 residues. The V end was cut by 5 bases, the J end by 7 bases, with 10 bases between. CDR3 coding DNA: TGCGCCAGCAGTGCAGGGGACCAGCCCCAGCATTTT. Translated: CASSAGDQPQHF.

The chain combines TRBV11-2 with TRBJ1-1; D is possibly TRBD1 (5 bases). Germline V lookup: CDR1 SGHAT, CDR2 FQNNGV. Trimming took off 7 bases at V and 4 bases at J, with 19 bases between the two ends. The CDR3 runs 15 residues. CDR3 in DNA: TGTGCCAGCACCCACTACTCAGGGAGGGGCACTGAAGCTTTCTTT. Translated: CASTHYSGRGTEAFF.

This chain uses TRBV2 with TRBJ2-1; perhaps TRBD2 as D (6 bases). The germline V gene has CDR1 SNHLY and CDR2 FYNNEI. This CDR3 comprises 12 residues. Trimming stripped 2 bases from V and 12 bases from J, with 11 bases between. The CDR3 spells CASSEWRALQFF. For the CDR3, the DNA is TGTGCCAGCAGTGAATGGAGGGCCTTGCAGTTCTTC.

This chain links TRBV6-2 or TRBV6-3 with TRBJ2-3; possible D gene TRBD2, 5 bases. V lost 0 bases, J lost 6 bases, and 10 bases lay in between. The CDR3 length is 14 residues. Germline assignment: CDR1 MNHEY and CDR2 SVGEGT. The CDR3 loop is CASSYSTTVDTQYF. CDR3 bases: TGTGCCAGCAGTTACTCGACTACTGTTGATACGCAGTATTTT.

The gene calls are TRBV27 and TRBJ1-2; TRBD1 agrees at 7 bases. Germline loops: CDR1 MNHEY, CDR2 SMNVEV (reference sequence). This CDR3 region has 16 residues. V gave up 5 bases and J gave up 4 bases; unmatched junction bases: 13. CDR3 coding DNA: TGTGCCAGCAGTCCTACGCTATTCGACAGGGCCTATGGCTACACCTTC. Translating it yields CASSPTLFDRAYGYTF.

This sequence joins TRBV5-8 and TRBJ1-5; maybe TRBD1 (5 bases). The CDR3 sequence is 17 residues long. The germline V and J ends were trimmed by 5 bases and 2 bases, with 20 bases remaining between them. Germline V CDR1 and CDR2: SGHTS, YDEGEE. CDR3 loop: CASSLKAGGGGNQPQHF. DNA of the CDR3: TGTGCCAGCAGTCTAAAGGCCGGTGGGGGGGGCAATCAGCCCCAGCATTTT.

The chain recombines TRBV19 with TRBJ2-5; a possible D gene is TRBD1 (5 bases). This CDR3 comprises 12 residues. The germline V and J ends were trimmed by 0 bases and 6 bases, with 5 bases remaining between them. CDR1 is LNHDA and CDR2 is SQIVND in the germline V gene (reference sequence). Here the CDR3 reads CASSIEGQTQYF. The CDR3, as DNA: TGTGCCAGTAGTATAGAGGGGCAGACCCAGTACTTC. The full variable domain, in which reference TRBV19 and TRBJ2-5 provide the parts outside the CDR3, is DGGITQSPKYLFRKEGQNVTLSCEQNLNHDAMYWYRQDPGQGLRLIYYSQIVNDFQKGDIAEGYSVSREKKESFPLTVTSAQKNPTAFYLCASSIEGQTQYFGPGTRLLVL.

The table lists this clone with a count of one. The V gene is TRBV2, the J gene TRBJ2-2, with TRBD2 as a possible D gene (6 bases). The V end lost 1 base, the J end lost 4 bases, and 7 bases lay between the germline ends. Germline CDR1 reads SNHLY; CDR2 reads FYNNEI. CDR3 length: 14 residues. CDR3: CASSEVGGTGELFF. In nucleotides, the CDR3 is TGTGCCAGCAGTGAAGTCGGGGGCACCGGGGAGCTGTTTTTT.

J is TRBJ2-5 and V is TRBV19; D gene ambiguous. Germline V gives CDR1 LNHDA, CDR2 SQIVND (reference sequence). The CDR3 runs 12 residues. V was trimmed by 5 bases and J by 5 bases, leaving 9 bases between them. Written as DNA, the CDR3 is TGTGCCAGTAGTTCGAGTTTCGAGACCCAGTACTTC. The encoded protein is CASSSSFETQYF.

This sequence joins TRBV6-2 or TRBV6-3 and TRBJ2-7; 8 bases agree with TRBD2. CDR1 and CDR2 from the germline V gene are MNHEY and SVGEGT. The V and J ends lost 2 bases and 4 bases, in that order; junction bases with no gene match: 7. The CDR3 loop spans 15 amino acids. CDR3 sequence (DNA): TGTGCCAGCAGTTACCCCGGGAGGGCCAGGTACGAGCAGTACTTC. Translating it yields CASSYPGRARYEQYF.

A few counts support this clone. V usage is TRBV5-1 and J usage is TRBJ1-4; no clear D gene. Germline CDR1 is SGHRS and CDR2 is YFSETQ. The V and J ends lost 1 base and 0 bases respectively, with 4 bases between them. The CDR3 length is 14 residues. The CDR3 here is CASSLLATNEKLFF. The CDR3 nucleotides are TGCGCCAGCAGCTTGCTAGCAACTAATGAAAAACTGTTTTTT.

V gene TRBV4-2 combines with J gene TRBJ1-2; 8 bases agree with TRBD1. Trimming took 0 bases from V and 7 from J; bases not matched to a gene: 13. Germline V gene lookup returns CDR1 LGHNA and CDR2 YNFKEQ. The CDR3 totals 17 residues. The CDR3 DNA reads TGTGCCAGCAGCCAAGATCTGGGAGGGACAGGTTTTACTGGCTACACCTTC. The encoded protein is CASSQDLGGTGFTGYTF.

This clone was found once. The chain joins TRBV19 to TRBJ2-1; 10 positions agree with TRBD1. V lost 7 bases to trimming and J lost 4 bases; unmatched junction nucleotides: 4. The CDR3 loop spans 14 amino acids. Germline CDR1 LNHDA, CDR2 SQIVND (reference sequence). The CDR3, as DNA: TGTGCCAGTATCATGGGACAGGGGTACAATGAGCAGTTCTTC. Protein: CASIMGQGYNEQFF.

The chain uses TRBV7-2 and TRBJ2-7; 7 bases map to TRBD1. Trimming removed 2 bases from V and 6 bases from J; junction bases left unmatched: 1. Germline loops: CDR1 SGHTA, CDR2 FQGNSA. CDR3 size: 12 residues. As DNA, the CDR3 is TGTGCCAGCAGCTTACGACAGGGCGAGCAGTACTTC. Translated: CASSLRQGEQYF.

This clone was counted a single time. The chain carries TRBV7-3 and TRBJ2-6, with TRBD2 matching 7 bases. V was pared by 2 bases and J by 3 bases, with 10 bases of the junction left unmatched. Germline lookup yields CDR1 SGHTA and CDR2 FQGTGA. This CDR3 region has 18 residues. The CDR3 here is CASSLDIVAGVGANVLTF. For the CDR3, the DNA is TGTGCCAGCAGCTTAGATATAGTTGCGGGGGTTGGGGCCAACGTCCTGACTTTC.

The CDR3 DNA is TGTGCCAGCAGCTCCGGGACAGGGGGACGGACCCAGTACTTC. Protein: CASSSGTGGRTQYF. The V and J genes are TRBV7-8 and TRBJ2-5; 11 bases are a match to TRBD1. From germline, CDR1 is SGHVS and CDR2 FQNEAQ. After removal of 4 bases from V and 7 bases from J, the junction contained 5 bases not matched to a gene. The CDR3 is 14 amino acids.

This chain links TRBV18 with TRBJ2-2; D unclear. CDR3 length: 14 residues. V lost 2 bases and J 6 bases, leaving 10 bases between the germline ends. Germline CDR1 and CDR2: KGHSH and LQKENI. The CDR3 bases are TGTGCCAGCTCACCAGGAGTACGAGCCGGGGAGCTGTTTTTT. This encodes CASSPGVRAGELFF.